This T cell receptor (beta chain) derives from a study of identical twins. Overall study findings and caveats: Models came in too low on out-of-frame TCR alpha sharing in monozygotic twins. Beta out-of-frame sequences displayed a weaker excess of sharing between twins.

The CDR3 is 15 amino acids. With 2 bases clipped from V and 0 bases from J, the junction kept 3 bases outside the gene matches. The germline V gene has CDR1 SGHRS and CDR2 YFSETQ. This clonotype was observed many times. As yet, its antigen is unknown. A universal primer site came from template switching; cDNA carried unique molecular identifiers. One entry per CDR3 protein results from TCRdb running MiXCR on the 5' RACE reads. Of around 280,000 distinct CDR3 sequences listed, more than 6.5% were seen once; the top ten hold less than 2.5%. These data were also filed under a second study, of yellow fever vaccine responses in identical twins.

Sequencing was performed on memory (CD45RO+) T cells sorted from blood. The receptor was isolated from a woman younger than 35 in good health. The chain has TRBV5-1 and TRBJ1-1, with TRBD1 matching over 8 bases. The CDR3 loop reads CASSFYRGLNTEAFF. As DNA, the CDR3 is TGCGCCAGCAGCTTTTACAGGGGGTTGAACACTGAAGCTTTCTTT.